Listed below are T cell receptor beta chains from one sample, sequenced in a study of cytotoxic CD8 clonotypes in ibrutinib-treated CLL. This table comes from immunoSEQ multiplex PCR, and its TCRdb copy is limited to in-frame clones, with some not included. Of 150,000 to 200,000 clones in the sample, about 88% are singletons; the top ten hold about 3%. The sample here was PBMCs, taken at disease progression, from a patient treated with ibrutinib. The source is a human donor with chronic lymphocytic leukemia. The CDR3 runs from the conserved cysteine through the conserved F or W. The D gene is left open where the match is weak. Part of the rows lack a size; the others show once, few, many or a class for expanded clones.

TRBD2	TRBJ2-7	TRBV19	NA	TGTGCCAGTAGTATAGGAGCGGGAGGGACCTACGAGCAGTACTTC	CASSIGAGGTYEQYF
TRBD2	TRBJ2-7	TRBV2	few	TGTGCCAGCAGGAAGCGGGAGGGCCCCGGGCCCCAGTACTTC	CASRKREGPGPQYF
NA	TRBJ1-1	TRBV6-5	NA	TGTGCCAGCAGCCCCACAGCGAACACTGAAGCTTTCTTT	CASSPTANTEAFF
TRBD1	TRBJ1-1	TRBV7-3	NA	TGTGCCAGCAGCTCTGGGACAGGGAACACTGAAGCTTTCTTT	CASSSGTGNTEAFF
NA	TRBJ1-1	TRBV5-1	once	TGCGCCAGCAGAATCGGGGCCCAGAACACTGAAGCTTTCTTT	CASRIGAQNTEAFF
NA	TRBJ2-3	TRBV30	NA	TGTGCCTGGAGTGTAGCTGTCGGTGCAGATACGCAGTATTTT	CAWSVAVGADTQYF
TRBD2	TRBJ2-3	TRBV27	NA	TGTGCCAGCAGTGCCAGACTAGCGGGAGGGCCTAGAGGCACAGATACGCAGTATTTT	CASSARLAGGPRGTDTQYF
NA	TRBJ2-3	TRBV20-1	NA	TGCAGTGCTCCCCTCACAGATACGCAGTATTTT	CSAPLTDTQYF
NA	TRBJ2-3	TRBV11-2	once	TGTGCCAGCAGCTTAGATGACGGTGGGGGGATCGTTGGTACGCAGTATTTT	CASSLDDGGGIVGTQYF
NA	TRBJ1-1	TRBV5-8	few	TGTGCCAGCAGCTCGGAGTTCATGGGTCTAGACAGTCACAAACTAGAAGCTTTCTTT	CASSSEFMGLDSHKLEAFF
TRBD2	TRBJ2-1	TRBV28	NA	TGTGCCAGCAGTACTATAGCGGGAGGACTTTCCAATGAGCAGTTCTTC	CASSTIAGGLSNEQFF
NA	TRBJ1-5	TRBV29-1	NA	TGCAGCGTTGGGGGTTTCGGCAATCAGCCCCAGCATTTT	CSVGGFGNQPQHF
NA	TRBJ1-5	TRBV11-2	NA	TGTGCCAGCAGCCCCGACCCATCCGTATCTCCCCAGCATTTT	CASSPDPSVSPQHF
NA	TRBJ2-7	TRBV11-2	NA	TGTGCCAGCAGCTTAGAATCCCGGGACCGCACTCCCTACGAGCAGTACTTC	CASSLESRDRTPYEQYF
NA	TRBJ1-1	TRBV21-1	NA	TGTGCCAGCAGCCGTAGACAGGGGAGGACTGAAGCTTTCTTT	CASSRRQGRTEAFF
NA	TRBJ2-1	TRBV15	NA	TGTGCCACCAGCAGAGTCCTGTGGGGGGCGAGCTACAATGAGCAGTTCTTC	CATSRVLWGASYNEQFF
NA	TRBJ2-5	TRBV14	NA	TGTGCCAGCAGCCAGAGTCACCAAGAGACCCAGTACTTC	CASSQSHQETQYF
NA	TRBJ1-3	TRBV7-2	NA	TGTGCCAGCAGCTTAGCGCCAGCCGTAAACACCATATATTTT	CASSLAPAVNTIYF
NA	TRBJ1-1	TRBV5-5	NA	TGTGCCAGCAGCCTTGGGTGGGGCACTGAAGCTTTCTTT	CASSLGWGTEAFF
TRBD2	TRBJ2-7	TRBV7-9	few	TGTGCCAGCAGCCTAGGGACTACATACGAGCAGTACTTC	CASSLGTTYEQYF
TRBD2	TRBJ2-5	TRBV19	NA	TGTGCCAGTAGTACCGGGCGGGGGGAGACCCAGTACTTC	CASSTGRGETQYF
NA	TRBJ1-1	TRBV6-1	NA	TGTGCCAGCCTAGGGGAGCATCGGGCTTTCTTT	CASLGEHRAFF
TRBD1	TRBJ2-1	TRBV5-1	NA	TGCGCCAGCAGCGTCGAAGTGGGACAGATCTACAATGAGCAGTTCTTC	CASSVEVGQIYNEQFF
NA	TRBJ2-7	TRBV4-1	NA	TGCGCCAGCAGCCAAGATCAGGGTACCCCTGGCGAGCAGTACTTC	CASSQDQGTPGEQYF
NA	TRBJ2-1	TRBV4-3	once	TGCGCCAGCAGCCGAATAGCGGTGACGTCCTACAATGAGCAGTTCTTC	CASSRIAVTSYNEQFF
NA	TRBJ2-1	TRBV15	NA	TGTGCCACCGCAACACAACTTAACAATGAGCAGTTCTTC	CATATQLNNEQFF
TRBD1	TRBJ1-2	TRBV25-1	once	TGTGCCAGCAGTGCAACCCCCGGACAGGGGTTAGGTGGCTACACCTTC	CASSATPGQGLGGYTF
NA	TRBJ1-1	TRBV28	NA	TGTGCCAGTCGACGTCTCCCAGGCCAACGAAACACTGAAGCTTTCTTT	CASRRLPGQRNTEAFF
TRBD1	TRBJ1-1	TRBV11-2	NA	TGTGCCAGCAGCTTAGACTCAGGACAGGGGGGCGCCTTCTTT	CASSLDSGQGGAFF
NA	TRBJ2-5	TRBV7-8	NA	TGTGCCAGCAGTTCTCGCCCCGATCTAAAAGAGACCCAGTACTTC	CASSSRPDLKETQYF
NA	TRBJ2-1	TRBV19	NA	TGTGCCAGTAGCGACGGCGGGGAGCAGTTCTTC	CASSDGGEQFF
NA	TRBJ2-5	TRBV11-3	NA	TGTGCCAGCAGCTCCTCCCCGTCCCCGAACGGGGAGACCCAGTACTTC	CASSSSPSPNGETQYF
NA	TRBJ1-5	TRBV19	NA	TGTGCCAGTAGTATAGCGTCGGGGGGCAATCAGCCCCAGCATTTT	CASSIASGGNQPQHF
TRBD1	TRBJ2-7	TRBV19	NA	TGTGCCAGTAGTATAGTAGGACAGGGCGGAGAGCAGTACTTC	CASSIVGQGGEQYF
TRBD2	TRBJ2-5	TRBV4-1	NA	TGCGCCAGCAGCCGCGGACTAGCGGGAGGGCCCCAAGAGACCCAGTACTTC	CASSRGLAGGPQETQYF
NA	TRBJ1-3	TRBV27	NA	TGTGCCAGCAGCCTGGGGGGATCTGGAAACACCATATATTTT	CASSLGGSGNTIYF
TRBD2	TRBJ2-4	TRBV28	NA	TGTGCCATCGAAGATGGGGGGGGTACCCTAGCCAAAAACATTCAGTACTTC	CAIEDGGGTLAKNIQYF
TRBD1	TRBJ2-1	TRBV5-1	NA	TGCGCCAGCAGCCACATCGGGACAGGGAACAATGAGCAGTTCTTC	CASSHIGTGNNEQFF
NA	TRBJ1-3	TRBV2	NA	TGTGCCAGCAGAACCCGGGGAGGCTCTGGAAACACCATATATTTT	CASRTRGGSGNTIYF
TRBD2	TRBJ2-3	TRBV5-1	NA	TGCGCCAGCAGCTTACCTTTAGCGGGAAGCACAGATACGCAGTATTTT	CASSLPLAGSTDTQYF
NA	TRBJ1-1	TRBV7-9	NA	TGTGCCTGGAAGGGGGGCCACCCTGAAGCTTTCTTT	CAWKGGHPEAFF
TRBD1	TRBJ1-4	TRBV5-6	once	TGTGCCAGCACCCTCAGGGGACAGGGAGGAAAACTGTTTTTT	CASTLRGQGGKLFF